This TCR beta chain was sequenced during a study of cytomegalovirus exposure and HLA in healthy donors. Study information: Of the donors genotyped, several hundred in all, 75% to 85% fell in the Caucasian-associated ancestry cluster.

Study outcomes and limitations: Immune exposure was documented only through CMV serostatus. Later analysis reportedly placed an Asian-associated ancestry cluster below the approximately 730-donor mean in N-insertions.

Notes on this clone: Antigen: not known.

This CDR3 has 14 residues. V gave up 7 bases and J gave up 5 bases, with 15 bases separating them. The V gene's germline CDR1 is MNHEY and CDR2 SMNVEV (reference sequence). Healthy donors of bone marrow made up the group. This PCR relied on a set of 60 Vbeta primers and 13 Jbeta primers. Some clones are missing from TCRdb's copy, which holds only in-frame ones; the method was immunoSEQ multiplex PCR. The sample consists of some 130,000 clones, 80% of them appearing once. The source is a man aged 25 to 40 in good health and CMV-seronegative. The source material was PBMCs. This chain joins TRBV27 and TRBJ2-1; the D gene is possibly TRBD2 (5 bases). CDR3 residues: CASTPGGGHNEQFF. Written as DNA, the CDR3 is TGTGCCAGCACCCCCGGCGGCGGGCACAATGAGCAGTTCTTC.